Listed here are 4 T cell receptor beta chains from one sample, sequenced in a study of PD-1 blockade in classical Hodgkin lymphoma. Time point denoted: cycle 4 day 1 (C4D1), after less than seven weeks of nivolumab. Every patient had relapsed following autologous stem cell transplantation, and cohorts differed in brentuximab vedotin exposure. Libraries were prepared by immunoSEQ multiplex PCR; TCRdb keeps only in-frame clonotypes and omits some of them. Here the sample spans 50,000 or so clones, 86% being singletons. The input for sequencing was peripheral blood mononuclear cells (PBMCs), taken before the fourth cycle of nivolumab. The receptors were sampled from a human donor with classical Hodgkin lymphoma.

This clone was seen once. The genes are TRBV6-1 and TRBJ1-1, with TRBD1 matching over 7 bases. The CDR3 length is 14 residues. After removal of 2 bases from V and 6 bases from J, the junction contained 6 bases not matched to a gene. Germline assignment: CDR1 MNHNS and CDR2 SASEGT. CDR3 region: CASSETDRRAEAFF. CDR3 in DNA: TGTGCCAGCAGTGAAACGGACAGGAGGGCTGAAGCTTTCTTT.

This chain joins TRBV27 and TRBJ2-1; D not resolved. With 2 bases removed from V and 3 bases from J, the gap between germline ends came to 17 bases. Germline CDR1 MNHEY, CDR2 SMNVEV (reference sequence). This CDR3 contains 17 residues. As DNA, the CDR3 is TGTGCCAGCAGTTTACTTGTAGCTGTCCCGAACTACAATGAGCAGTTCTTC. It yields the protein CASSLLVAVPNYNEQFF.

CDR3 nucleotide sequence: TGTGCCAGCAGTTCCGGGACAGCTTCACCCCTCCACTTT. As protein: CASSSGTASPLHF. The chain combines TRBV13 with TRBJ1-6; 7 positions match TRBD1. The CDR3 has 13 amino acids. The V segment lost 6 bases and the J segment 9 bases; nucleotides outside the gene matches: 5. Per the germline V gene, CDR1 is PRHDT and CDR2 is FYEKMQ (reference sequence).

The CDR3 sequence: CASSPPAGELFF. CDR3 coding DNA: TGTGCCAGCTCACCACCTGCCGGGGAGCTGTTTTTT. The chain links TRBV18 to TRBJ2-2; D remains unclear. Trimming shortened V by 0 bases and J by 6 bases, and 2 bases separated the two germline ends. The CDR3 is 12 amino acids. CDR1 and CDR2 (germline): KGHSH, LQKENI.